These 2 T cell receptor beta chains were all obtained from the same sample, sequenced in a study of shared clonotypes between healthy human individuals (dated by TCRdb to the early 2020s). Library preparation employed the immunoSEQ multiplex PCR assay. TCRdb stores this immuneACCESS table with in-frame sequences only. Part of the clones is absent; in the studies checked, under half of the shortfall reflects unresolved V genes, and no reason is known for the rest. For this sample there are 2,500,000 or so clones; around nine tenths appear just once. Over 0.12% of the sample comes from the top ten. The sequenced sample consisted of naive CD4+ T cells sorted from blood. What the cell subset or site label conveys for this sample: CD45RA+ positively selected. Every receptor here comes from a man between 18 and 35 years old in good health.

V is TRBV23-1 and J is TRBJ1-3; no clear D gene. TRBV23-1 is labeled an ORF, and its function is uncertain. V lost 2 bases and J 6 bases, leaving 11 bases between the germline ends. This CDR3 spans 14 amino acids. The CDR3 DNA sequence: TGCGCCAGCAGTCAAGGGTGTGTGAAAAACACCATATATTTT. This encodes CASSQGCVKNTIYF.

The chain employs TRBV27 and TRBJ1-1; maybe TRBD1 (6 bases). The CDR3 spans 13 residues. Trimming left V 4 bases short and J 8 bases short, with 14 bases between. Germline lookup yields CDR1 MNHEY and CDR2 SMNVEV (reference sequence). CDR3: CASSSFLTGEAFF. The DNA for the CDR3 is TGTGCCAGCAGTTCCTTCTTGACAGGCGAAGCTTTCTTT.